These 14 T cell receptor beta chains originate from one sample sequenced in a study of CD8 T cells in ankylosing spondylitis. General observations from the study: Blood of patients with ankylosing spondylitis appeared to be characterized by a TCR beta motif of eight highly homologous variants.

These receptors have no identified antigens. MiXCR, applied by TCRdb to the 5' RACE reads, yields one record per CDR3 protein. Of 390,000 or so distinct CDR3 sequences listed, 20% to 25% are singletons. Input material: blood, either unsorted or a sorted T cell fraction (not recorded which). These receptor sequences come from a male donor with ankylosing spondylitis.

This clonotype was observed a few times. J is TRBJ2-1 and V is TRBV27; TRBD2 aligns across 9 bases. J gave up 2 bases and V 4 bases, and 9 bases lay outside the gene matches. Germline V gene data show CDR1 as MNHEY and CDR2 as SMNVEV (reference sequence). This CDR3 comprises 17 residues. Here the CDR3 reads CASSSHPTSGAYNEQFF. The CDR3 DNA reads TGTGCCAGCAGTTCCCACCCGACTAGCGGAGCCTACAATGAGCAGTTCTTC.

A few counts support this clonotype. The chain carries TRBV19 and TRBJ2-1, with TRBD1 identical over 11 bases. The ends lost 4 bases at V and 8 bases at J; junction bases unmatched: 10. The CDR3 runs to 16 residues. Germline CDR1 reads LNHDA; CDR2 reads SQIVND (reference sequence). CDR3 amino acids: CASSSQGQGDFDEQFF. The CDR3 nucleotides are TGTGCCAGTAGTAGCCAGGGACAGGGGGATTTTGATGAGCAGTTCTTC.

The gene calls are TRBV4-3 and TRBJ2-1, with D maybe TRBD1 (6 bases). The germline gives CDR1 LGHNA, CDR2 YSLEER. Trimming stripped 0 bases from V and 7 bases from J, with 16 bases between. There are 16 residues in the CDR3. In nucleotides, the CDR3 is TGCGCCAGCAGCCAAGACTGGCTTGGGGGCCGGAATGAGCAGTTCTTC. Protein sequence: CASSQDWLGGRNEQFF.

This chain connects TRBV7-2 to TRBJ2-7, with D perhaps TRBD1 (6 bases). Trimming cost V 5 bases and J 2 bases, with 19 bases left between them. Germline CDR1 SGHTA, CDR2 FQGNSA. The CDR3 runs to 16 residues. This CDR3 is CASSPILPGQPYEQYF. The CDR3 nucleotides read TGTGCCAGCAGCCCAATCCTACCGGGACAACCCTACGAGCAGTACTTC.

J is TRBJ1-1 and V is TRBV29-1; 11 bases line up with TRBD1. Per germline, CDR1 SQVTM and CDR2 ANQGSEA. The CDR3 covers 14 residues. V lost 4 bases to trimming and J lost 4 bases; unmatched junction nucleotides: 5. The CDR3 nucleotides read TGCAGCGTTGTGGGGACAGGGGGGCTCACTGAAGCTTTCTTT. This encodes CSVVGTGGLTEAFF.

The rearrangement joins TRBV27 to TRBJ2-1; D tentatively fits TRBD1 or TRBD2 (6 bases each). V was pared by 3 bases and J by 6 bases, with 21 bases between. The CDR3 sequence is 17 residues long. Germline CDR1 and CDR2: MNHEY and SMNVEV (reference sequence). CDR3 protein: CASSLWGLARRGNEQFF. The CDR3 DNA reads TGTGCCAGCAGTTTGTGGGGGCTAGCGAGGAGGGGCAATGAGCAGTTCTTC.

The genes are TRBV7-2 and TRBJ2-3; D call uncertain. Germline CDR1 SGHTA, CDR2 FQGNSA. V lost 5 bases and J lost 0, with 9 bases in between. The CDR3 runs 14 residues. CDR3 loop: CASSQQTSTDTQYF. The CDR3 DNA reads as TGTGCCAGCAGCCAACAGACTAGCACAGATACGCAGTATTTT.

The V gene is TRBV29-1, the J gene TRBJ1-1; D gene ambiguous. Germline CDR1 reads SQVTM; CDR2 reads ANQGSEA. Trimming cost V 5 bases and J 10 bases, with 11 bases left between them. The CDR3 is 10 amino acids. The CDR3 DNA reads as TGCAGCGTTTCCACGAGTGGAGCTTTCTTT. Protein: CSVSTSGAFF.

This chain links TRBV15 with TRBJ1-1; D unresolved. Germline V gene sequence: CDR1 LNHNV, CDR2 YYDKDF (reference sequence). Deletions cut 1 base from V and 8 bases from J, with 5 bases between. The length of the CDR3 is 11 residues. Here the CDR3 reads CATSRVGEAFF. The DNA of the CDR3 is TGTGCCACCAGCAGAGTAGGGGAAGCTTTCTTT.

The chain's CDR3 is CSASTSGFPYNEQFF. The CDR3 DNA is TGCAGTGCATCGACTAGCGGATTCCCCTACAATGAGCAGTTCTTC. The J gene is TRBJ2-1, the V gene TRBV20-1; 9 bases align to TRBD2. Germline CDR1 DFQATT, CDR2 SNEGSKA (reference sequence). V was clipped by 6 bases and J by 2 bases; unmatched bases: 8. The CDR3 spans 15 residues.

This CDR3 reads CARGKAGYNEQFF. In DNA form, the CDR3 reads TGTGCCCGAGGGAAAGCGGGCTACAATGAGCAGTTCTTC. The V gene is TRBV30, the J gene TRBJ2-1; D perhaps matches TRBD2 (6 bases). The CDR3 contains 13 residues. V was cut by 8 bases and J by 3 bases, with 14 bases left in between. Germline CDR1 and CDR2: GTSNPN and SVGIG (reference sequence).

The table lists this clonotype with a few counts. The chain has TRBV12-3 or TRBV12-4 and TRBJ2-7, with 12 bases matching TRBD2. After removal of 3 bases from V and 7 bases from J, the junction contained 10 bases not matched to a gene. The CDR3 sequence is 16 residues long. This CDR3 is CASSFVSTSGSEEQYF. CDR3 DNA: TGTGCCAGCAGTTTCGTTTCGACTAGCGGGAGTGAAGAGCAGTACTTC.

This clonotype has a handful of counts. This chain uses TRBV24-1 with TRBJ2-3; tentatively, D is TRBD2 (6 bases). Looked up from germline, CDR1 is KGHDR and CDR2 is SFDVKD. V gave up 1 base and J gave up 1 base, with 8 bases separating them. The CDR3 sequence is 15 residues long. CDR3 in DNA: TGTGCCACCAGTGATTTCGCTAGCGGCACAGATACGCAGTATTTT. Translating it yields CATSDFASGTDTQYF.

The chain carries TRBV7-3 and TRBJ2-5; possibly TRBD2 for D (6 bases). The CDR3 runs 15 residues. V lost 2 bases, J lost 2 bases, and 12 bases lay in between. From germline, CDR1 is SGHTA and CDR2 FQGTGA. The CDR3 sequence is CASSLGLAEQETQYF. The DNA of the CDR3 is TGTGCCAGCAGCTTAGGCTTAGCGGAACAAGAGACCCAGTACTTC.